The TCR beta chain described here comes from a study of OX40 agonist ivuxolimab in advanced cancers. The method was immunoSEQ multiplex PCR; TCRdb's version includes in-frame clones alone and lacks a portion of them. Counted here are 58,000 or so clones, 89% occurring once; the ten biggest clones make up about 11%. The V gene lost 0 bases and the J gene lost 8 bases, with 17 bases spanning the gap. This CDR3 has 16 residues. Germline CDR1 and CDR2: SGDLS and YYNGEE. This clonotype originated in an adult with an advanced solid tumor such as melanoma, head and neck, liver or kidney cancer. This material consisted of CD4+ or CD8+ T cells sorted from blood, taken in a trial of the OX40 agonist ivuxolimab. The V and J genes are TRBV9 and TRBJ2-2; possibly TRBD1 for D (5 bases). CDR3 in amino acids: CASSVGGGAALGELFF. For the CDR3, the DNA is TGTGCCAGCAGCGTAGGTGGTGGGGCTGCCTTGGGGGAGCTGTTTTTT.